This T cell receptor beta chain was recorded in a study of blood T cells in healthy people across ages. This CDR3 is built from 16 residues. Between the trimmed V and J ends, which lost 2 bases and 2 bases, there was a span of 13 bases. CDR1 is KGHDR, CDR2 SFDVKD, per germline. PBMCs were isolated at a quantity of at least 7 million per sample. Through a sample-barcoded 5' primer and a J-beta primer mix, a second PCR was run for roughly 6 to 12 cycles. Each sample yielded at least 2.5 million CDR3-containing paired-end reads. TCRdb reanalysed the 5' RACE reads using MiXCR and keeps one entry per CDR3 protein. The table has 1.5 million to 2 million distinct CDR3 sequences, about two fifths seen once; the top ten hold 23%.

Sequencing was carried out using blood. The rearrangement joins TRBV24-1 to TRBJ2-3; maybe TRBD1 (6 bases). The sequence was obtained from a human donor in good health. The CDR3 coding sequence is TGTGCCACCAGTGATTGGACAGAAACCCCCACAGATACGCAGTATTTT. It yields the protein CATSDWTETPTDTQYF.